This T cell receptor beta chain was captured in a study of blood T cell repertoires in COVID-19. At the level of the study: From the United States, Italy and Spain came samples of acute and convalescent COVID-19.

Per the germline V gene, CDR1 is SGHTA and CDR2 is FQGTGA. This CDR3 has 13 residues. Deletions cut 4 bases from V and 4 bases from J, with 10 bases between. Sequenced by immunoSEQ multiplex PCR; TCRdb stores in-frame clones only, minus some. In the table there are 95,000 to 130,000 clones, 70% to 85% of which are singletons. The clonotype originates from a man between 65 and 79 years old with active or convalescent COVID-19. The rearrangement uses TRBV7-3 and TRBJ1-1, with unresolved D. Material: peripheral blood. CDR3 bases: TGTGCCAGCAGCTGGCAGGAAAGCACTGAAGCTTTCTTT. Translating gives CASSWQESTEAFF.